Shown below are 2 T cell receptor beta chains from a single sample sequenced in a study of T cell responses to AZD1222 COVID-19 vaccine. Libraries were prepared by immunoSEQ multiplex PCR; TCRdb keeps only in-frame clonotypes and omits some of them. The data hold 150,000 to 200,000 clones, with roughly 91% observed a single time. Material: peripheral blood, obtained 28 days after the second AZD1222 dose. These receptors were collected from an adult who received the AZD1222 COVID-19 vaccine.

V and J are TRBV10-3 and TRBJ2-5; D could derive from TRBD1 or TRBD2 (5 bases each). Germline CDR1 ENHRY, CDR2 SYGVKD. Trimming took 7 bases from V and 5 from J, leaving 17 bases between them. This CDR3 region has 14 residues. The CDR3 region is CAITRGMLDETQYF. The CDR3 DNA reads TGTGCCATCACGAGGGGCATGTTGGACGAGACCCAGTACTTC.

The chain uses TRBV24-1 and TRBJ2-1, with TRBD2 as a possible D gene (5 bases). V lost 3 bases, J lost 10 bases, and 9 bases lay in between. The CDR3 sequence is 12 residues long. Germline V gene data show CDR1 as KGHDR and CDR2 as SFDVKD. The CDR3 spells CATSDRTREQFF. The CDR3 nucleotides are TGTGCCACCAGTGATAGGACTCGAGAGCAGTTCTTC.